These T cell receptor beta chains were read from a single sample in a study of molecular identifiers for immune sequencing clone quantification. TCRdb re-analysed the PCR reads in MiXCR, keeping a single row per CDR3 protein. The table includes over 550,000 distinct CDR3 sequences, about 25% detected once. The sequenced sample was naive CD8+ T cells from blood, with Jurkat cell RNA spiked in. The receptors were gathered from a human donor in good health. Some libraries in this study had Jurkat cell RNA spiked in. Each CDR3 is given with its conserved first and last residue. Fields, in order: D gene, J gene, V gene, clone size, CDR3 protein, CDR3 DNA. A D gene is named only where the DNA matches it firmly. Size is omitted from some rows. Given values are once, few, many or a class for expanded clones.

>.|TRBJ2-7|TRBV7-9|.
CASSQEGKRTYEQYF
TGTGCCAGCAGCCAAGAGGGTAAAAGGACCTACGAGCAGTACTTC
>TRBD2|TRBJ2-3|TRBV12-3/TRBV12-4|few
CASSSRTSGESTDTQYF
TGTGCCAGCAGTTCAAGGACTAGCGGGGAGTCCACAGATACGCAGTATTTT
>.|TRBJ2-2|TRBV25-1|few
CASNQGLDTGELFF
TGTGCCAGCAACCAGGGGCTGGACACCGGGGAGCTGTTTTTT
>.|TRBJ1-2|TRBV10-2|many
CASSDGDAYGYTF
TGCGCCAGCAGTGATGGGGATGCCTATGGCTACACCTTC
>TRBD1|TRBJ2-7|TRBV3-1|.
CASSQQPTGFEQYF
TGTGCCAGCAGCCAACAACCGACAGGGTTCGAGCAGTACTTC
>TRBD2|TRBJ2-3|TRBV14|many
CASSQKTGGTDTQYF
TGTGCCAGCAGCCAGAAGACGGGAGGGACAGATACGCAGTATTTT
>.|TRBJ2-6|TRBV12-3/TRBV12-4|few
CASSLTPTESPSGANVLTF
TGTGCCAGCAGCCTTACACCGACGGAGTCCCCCTCTGGGGCCAACGTCCTGACTTTC
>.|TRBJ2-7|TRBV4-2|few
CASSQDRSRRPQKQEQYF
TGTGCCAGCAGCCAAGATCGGTCTCGGAGACCCCAAAAACAGGAGCAGTACTTC
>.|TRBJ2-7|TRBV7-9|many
CASSQTSYEQYF
TGTGCCAGCAGCCAGACGTCCTACGAGCAGTACTTC
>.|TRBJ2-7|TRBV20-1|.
CSAITGITYEQYF
TGCAGTGCTATAACCGGGATAACCTACGAGCAGTACTTC
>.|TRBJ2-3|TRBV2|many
CASSASTDYTDTQYF
TGTGCCAGCAGTGCCTCGACAGATTACACAGATACGCAGTATTTT
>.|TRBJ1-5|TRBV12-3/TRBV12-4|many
CASSFMRGDQPQHF
TGTGCCAGCAGTTTTATGAGAGGGGATCAGCCCCAGCATTTT
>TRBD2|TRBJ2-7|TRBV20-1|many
CSARPTSGRGYEQYF
TGCAGTGCTAGACCGACTAGCGGGAGGGGCTACGAGCAGTACTTC
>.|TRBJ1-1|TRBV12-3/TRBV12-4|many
CASSFDSEAFF
TGTGCCAGCAGTTTTGACAGTGAAGCTTTCTTT
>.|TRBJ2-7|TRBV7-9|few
CASNPRGAGSTYEQYF
TGTGCCAGCAACCCGAGAGGGGCGGGGTCTACCTACGAGCAGTACTTC
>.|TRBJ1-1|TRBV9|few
CASSVGLTGTNTEAFF
TGTGCCAGCAGCGTAGGGTTAACCGGGACGAACACTGAAGCTTTCTTT
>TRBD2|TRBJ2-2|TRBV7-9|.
CASSSTGLADTGELFF
TGTGCCAGCAGCTCCACCGGGCTAGCGGACACCGGGGAGCTGTTTTTT
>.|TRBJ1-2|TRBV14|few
CASSQDGYGQWLYGYTF
TGTGCCAGCAGCCAAGACGGTTATGGACAGTGGCTCTATGGCTACACCTTC
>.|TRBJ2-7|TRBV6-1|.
CASLLKVVGAYEQYF
TGTGCCAGCCTACTTAAGGTTGTGGGGGCCTACGAGCAGTACTTC
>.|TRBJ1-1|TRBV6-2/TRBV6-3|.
CASSMGAANTEAFF
TGTGCCAGCTCAATGGGGGCAGCTAACACTGAAGCTTTCTTT
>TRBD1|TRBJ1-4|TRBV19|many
CASLGQGALEKLFF
TGTGCCAGCCTCGGACAGGGGGCTCTTGAAAAACTGTTTTTT
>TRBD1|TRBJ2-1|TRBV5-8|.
CASSFGQGVDEQFF
TGTGCCAGCAGCTTCGGACAGGGGGTCGATGAGCAGTTCTTC
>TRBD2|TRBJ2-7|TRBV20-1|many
CSARDRLAGVYEQYF
TGCAGTGCTAGAGACCGACTAGCGGGGGTCTACGAGCAGTACTTC
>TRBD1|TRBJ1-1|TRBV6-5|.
CASSPGTGGSGVTEAFF
TGTGCCAGCAGTCCCGGGACAGGGGGTTCAGGTGTGACTGAAGCTTTCTTT
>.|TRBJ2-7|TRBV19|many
CASSPHQGEGAYEQYF
TGTGCCAGTAGTCCACATCAGGGGGAGGGCGCCTACGAGCAGTACTTC
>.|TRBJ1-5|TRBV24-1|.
CATSDQGDQPQHF
TGTGCCACCAGCGATCAGGGAGATCAGCCCCAGCATTTT
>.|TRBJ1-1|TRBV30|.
CACNQNTEAFF
TGTGCCTGTAATCAGAACACTGAAGCTTTCTTT
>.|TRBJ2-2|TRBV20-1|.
CSARDLLASNTGELFF
TGCAGTGCTAGAGATCTACTAGCCTCGAACACCGGGGAGCTGTTTTTT
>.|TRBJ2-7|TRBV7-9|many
CASSLGDRYEQYF
TGTGCCAGCAGCTTAGGGGACCGTTACGAGCAGTACTTC
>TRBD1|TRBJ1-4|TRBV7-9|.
CASSLLDRGPPGEKLFF
TGTGCCAGCAGCTTATTGGACAGGGGTCCGCCGGGTGAAAAACTGTTTTTT
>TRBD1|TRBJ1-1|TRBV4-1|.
CASSPSQGAYTEAFF
TGCGCCAGCAGCCCCTCGCAGGGGGCATACACTGAAGCTTTCTTT
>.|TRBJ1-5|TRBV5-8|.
CASSSDGGQPQHF
TGTGCCAGCAGCTCGGACGGAGGGCAGCCCCAGCATTTT
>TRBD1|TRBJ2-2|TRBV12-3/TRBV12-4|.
CASTFPGQGISIAGELFF
TGTGCCAGCACCTTTCCGGGACAGGGTATTTCGATCGCCGGGGAGCTGTTTTTT
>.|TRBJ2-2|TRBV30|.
CAWSVLGSGELFF
TGTGCCTGGAGTGTACTAGGGTCCGGGGAGCTGTTTTTT
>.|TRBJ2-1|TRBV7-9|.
CASSLGSGARGQFF
TGTGCCAGCAGCTTAGGTTCTGGGGCGCGGGGGCAGTTCTTC
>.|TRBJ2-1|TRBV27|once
CASIPVATLYNEQFF
TGTGCCAGCATCCCAGTGGCGACTCTATACAATGAGCAGTTCTTC
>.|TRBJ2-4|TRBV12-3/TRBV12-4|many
CASSFNGGRLKNIRIQYF
TGTGCCAGCAGTTTTAATGGCGGGCGACTCAAAAACATTCGCATTCAGTACTTC
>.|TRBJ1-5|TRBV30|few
CAWSWTPNQPQHF
TGTGCCTGGAGTTGGACACCTAATCAGCCCCAGCATTTT
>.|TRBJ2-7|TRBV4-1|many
CASSQARHYEQYF
TGCGCCAGCAGCCAAGCCCGACATTACGAGCAGTACTTC
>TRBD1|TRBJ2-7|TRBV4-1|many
CASSRGQENYEQYF
TGCGCCAGCAGCCGGGGACAGGAGAACTACGAGCAGTACTTC
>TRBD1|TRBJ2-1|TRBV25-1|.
CASSRVGTGFDNEQFF
TGTGCCAGCAGCCGAGTAGGGACAGGGTTCGACAATGAGCAGTTCTTC
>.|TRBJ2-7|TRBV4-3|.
CASSQESSGVYEQYF
TGCGCCAGCAGCCAAGAGTCATCGGGGGTGTACGAGCAGTACTTC
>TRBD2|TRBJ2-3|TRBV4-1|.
CASSQESSGGADTQYF
TGCGCCAGCAGCCAAGAGAGTAGCGGGGGGGCGGATACGCAGTATTTT
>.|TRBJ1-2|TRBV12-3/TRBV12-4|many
CASSPRTDPYGYTF
TGTGCCAGCAGCCCACGGACGGATCCCTATGGCTACACCTTC
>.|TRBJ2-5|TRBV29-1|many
CSPDGPYPGTQYF
TGCAGCCCGGACGGGCCCTATCCAGGGACCCAGTACTTC
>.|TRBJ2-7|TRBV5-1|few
CASSLNKYEQYF
TGCGCCAGCAGCTTGAATAAGTACGAGCAGTACTTC
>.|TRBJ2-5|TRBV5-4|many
CASSFFGGLEETQYF
TGTGCCAGCAGCTTCTTTGGGGGGCTGGAAGAGACCCAGTACTTC
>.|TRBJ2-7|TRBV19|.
CASSVPGSSYEQYF
TGTGCCAGTAGTGTCCCAGGGAGTTCCTACGAGCAGTACTTC
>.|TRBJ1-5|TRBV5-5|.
CASSWTTSQPQHF
TGTGCCAGCAGCTGGACCACAAGCCAGCCCCAGCATTTT
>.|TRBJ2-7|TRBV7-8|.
CASSLPSATPYSSYEQYF
TGTGCCAGCAGCTTACCGTCGGCCACGCCTTATAGCTCCTACGAGCAGTACTTC